This TCR beta chain was retrieved from a study of CD8 T cells in ankylosing spondylitis. There are a few counts of this clonotype. TCRdb ran MiXCR on the 5' RACE reads and lists one entry per CDR3 protein. This sample carries 150,000 to 250,000 distinct CDR3 sequences, around 13% of them seen once, and the ten largest clones take approximately 15%. The CDR3 is 17 amino acids. In germline, CDR1 is SGDLS, CDR2 YYNGEE. Trimming at V came to 0 bases and at J to 0 bases, leaving 7 bases not matched to a gene. The sample consisted of blood, either unsorted or a sorted T cell fraction (not recorded which). This clonotype was obtained from a male donor with ankylosing spondylitis or in good health (not recorded which). The chain couples TRBV9 to TRBJ2-3; 7 nucleotides align to TRBD2. In nucleotides, the CDR3 is TGTGCCAGCAGCGTAGAAGGGAAGCGGGGTAGCACAGATACGCAGTATTTT. Protein sequence: CASSVEGKRGSTDTQYF.